This T cell receptor (beta chain) was captured in a study of a mutant IDH1 vaccine in newly diagnosed glioma. As for the study in general: Once 4-6 weeks had passed after radiotherapy alone, vaccination started, or it started with temozolomide cycles. Patients got radiotherapy, temozolomide, or both beforehand, and most got both. Study-wide findings and caveats: Vaccination elicited immune responses in 90% to 95% of patients. The authors found pseudoprogression apparently unrelated to changes in top peripheral T cell clonotypes.

The time point is: week 5, during vaccination. Each vaccine dose was 300 ug of mutant IDH1 20-mer peptide, with topical imiquimod. With 4 bases removed from V and 4 bases from J, the gap between germline ends came to 11 bases. The CDR3 is 13 amino acids. Germline CDR1 reads SGHKS; CDR2 reads YYEKEE (reference sequence). This table comes from immunoSEQ multiplex PCR, and its TCRdb copy is limited to in-frame clones, with some not included. The data contain roughly 30,000 clones, about 79% of them seen just once; the ten biggest clones take up approximately 24%. Regarding this clone: What it binds is unknown.

The chain joins TRBV5-5 to TRBJ1-1; D is unresolved. The source is a man younger than 40 with glioma. The sample here was PBMCs, taken from a glioma patient whose treatment included an IDH1 peptide vaccine. The CDR3 sequence is CASSTEAGTEAFF. The CDR3 nucleotides read TGTGCCAGCAGCACCGAGGCTGGCACTGAAGCTTTCTTT.